What follows is one T cell receptor (beta chain) and its context. The entry originates in a study of blood T cells in healthy people across ages. Germline assignment: CDR1 MNHEY and CDR2 SVGAGI. Trimming pared 10 bases from V and 2 bases from J, leaving 17 bases between. This CDR3 spans 15 amino acids. Together with a sample-barcoded 5' primer, a J-beta primer mix was included in a second PCR lasting roughly 6 to 12 cycles. Every cDNA molecule bore a tag from a template-switch adaptor containing 12 random nucleotides. TCRdb passed the 5' RACE reads through MiXCR, listing each CDR3 protein once. The data show approximately 1,700,000 distinct CDR3 sequences, around 42% seen once.

This TCR was sampled from a human donor in good health. This chain uses TRBV6-5 with TRBJ2-2; tentatively, D is TRBD1 (6 bases). The sequenced sample was blood. CDR3 nucleotide sequence: TGTGCCAACAGGAAATTCGGGACAAACACCGGGGAGCTGTTTTTT. It is translated as CANRKFGTNTGELFF.